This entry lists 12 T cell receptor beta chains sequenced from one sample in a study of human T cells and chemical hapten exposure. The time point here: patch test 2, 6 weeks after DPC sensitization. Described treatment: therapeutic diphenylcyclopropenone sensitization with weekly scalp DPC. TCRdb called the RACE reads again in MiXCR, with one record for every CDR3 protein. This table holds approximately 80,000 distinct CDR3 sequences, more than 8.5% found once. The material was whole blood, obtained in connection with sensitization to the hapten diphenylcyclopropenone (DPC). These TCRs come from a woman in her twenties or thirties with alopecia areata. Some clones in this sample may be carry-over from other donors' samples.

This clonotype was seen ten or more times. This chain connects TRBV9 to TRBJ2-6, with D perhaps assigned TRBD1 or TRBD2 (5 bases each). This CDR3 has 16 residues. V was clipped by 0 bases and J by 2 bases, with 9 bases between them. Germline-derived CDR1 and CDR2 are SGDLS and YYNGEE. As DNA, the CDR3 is TGTGCCAGCAGCGTAGCCGGGGCCCCTGGGGCCAACGTCCTGACTTTC. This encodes CASSVAGAPGANVLTF.

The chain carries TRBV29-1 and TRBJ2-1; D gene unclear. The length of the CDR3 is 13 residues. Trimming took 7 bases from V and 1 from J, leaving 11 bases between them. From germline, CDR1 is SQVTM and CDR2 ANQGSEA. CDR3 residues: CSETPGSYNEQFF. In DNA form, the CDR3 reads TGCAGCGAGACTCCAGGATCCTACAATGAGCAGTTCTTC.

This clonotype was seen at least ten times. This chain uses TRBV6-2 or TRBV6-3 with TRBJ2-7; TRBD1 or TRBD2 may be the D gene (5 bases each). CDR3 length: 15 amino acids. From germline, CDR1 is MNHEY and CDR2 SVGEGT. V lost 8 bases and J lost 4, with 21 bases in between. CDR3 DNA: TGTGCCAGCCTCCTAGAGCCGGGGCCATTGTACGAGCAGTACTTC. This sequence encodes CASLLEPGPLYEQYF.

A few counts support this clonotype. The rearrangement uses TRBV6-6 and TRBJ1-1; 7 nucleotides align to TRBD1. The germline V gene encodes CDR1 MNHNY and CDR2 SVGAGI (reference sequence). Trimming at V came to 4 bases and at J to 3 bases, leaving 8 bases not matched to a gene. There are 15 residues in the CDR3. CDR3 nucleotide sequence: TGTGCCAGCAGTTTGCGGACAGGCTGGGACACTGAAGCTTTCTTT. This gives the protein CASSLRTGWDTEAFF.

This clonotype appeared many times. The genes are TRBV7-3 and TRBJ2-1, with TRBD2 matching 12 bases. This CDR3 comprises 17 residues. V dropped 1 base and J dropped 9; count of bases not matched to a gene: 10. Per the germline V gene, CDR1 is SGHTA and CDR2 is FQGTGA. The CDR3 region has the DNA TGTGCCAGCAGCTTAAATACACTAGCGGGAGGCTCCGGTGAGCAGTTCTTC. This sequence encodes CASSLNTLAGGSGEQFF. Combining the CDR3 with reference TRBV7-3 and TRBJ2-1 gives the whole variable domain GAGVSQTPSNKVTEKGKYVELRCDPISGHTALYWYRQSLGQGPEFLIYFQGTGAADDSGLPNDRFFAVRPEGSVSTLKIQRTERGDSAVYLCASSLNTLAGGSGEQFFGPGTRLTVL.

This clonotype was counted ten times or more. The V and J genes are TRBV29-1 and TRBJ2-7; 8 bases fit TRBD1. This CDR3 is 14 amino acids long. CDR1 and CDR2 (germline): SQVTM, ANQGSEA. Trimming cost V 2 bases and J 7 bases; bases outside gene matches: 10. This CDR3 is CSVERTGFGVEQYF. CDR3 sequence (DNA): TGCAGCGTTGAAAGGACAGGGTTCGGGGTTGAGCAGTACTTC.

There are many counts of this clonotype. CDR3 region: CASSYRGQNTEAFF. For the CDR3, the DNA is TGTGCCAGCAGTTACAGGGGACAGAACACTGAAGCTTTCTTT. The rearrangement links TRBV2 to TRBJ1-1; TRBD1 aligns across 7 bases. The junction had 4 bases not matched to a gene; V was cut back by 5 bases and J by 1 base. CDR1 SNHLY and CDR2 FYNNEI come from the germline V gene. The CDR3 loop spans 14 amino acids.

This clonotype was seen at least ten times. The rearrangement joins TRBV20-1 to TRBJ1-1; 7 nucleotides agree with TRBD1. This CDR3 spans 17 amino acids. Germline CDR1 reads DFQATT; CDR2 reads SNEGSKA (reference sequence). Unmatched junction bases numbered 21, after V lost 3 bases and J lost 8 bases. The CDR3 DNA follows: TGCAGTGCTAGGGGGACAGCAAAGGTCAACGGGTCTTTAGAAGCTTTCTTT. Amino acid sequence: CSARGTAKVNGSLEAFF.

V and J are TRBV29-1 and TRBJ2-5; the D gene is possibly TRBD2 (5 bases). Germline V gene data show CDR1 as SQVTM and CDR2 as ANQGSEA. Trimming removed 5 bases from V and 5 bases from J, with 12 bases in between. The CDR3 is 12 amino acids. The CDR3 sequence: CSVRESVETQYF. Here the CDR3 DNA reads TGCAGCGTTAGGGAGAGCGTGGAGACCCAGTACTTC.

CDR3 protein: CSARVRRTSADTQYF. The CDR3 DNA reads as TGCAGTGCTAGAGTCCGGAGGACTAGCGCAGATACGCAGTATTTT. The rearrangement links TRBV20-1 to TRBJ2-3; 9 bases agree with TRBD2. CDR1 DFQATT and CDR2 SNEGSKA come from the germline V gene (reference sequence). After removal of 1 base from V and 4 bases from J, the junction contained 6 bases not matched to a gene. CDR3 length: 15 residues.

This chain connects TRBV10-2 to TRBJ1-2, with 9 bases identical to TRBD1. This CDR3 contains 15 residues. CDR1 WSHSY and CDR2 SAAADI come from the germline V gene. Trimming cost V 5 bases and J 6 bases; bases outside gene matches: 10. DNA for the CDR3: TGCGCCAGCAGTCCTACCGGGACAGGGAGAGATGGCTACACCTTC. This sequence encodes CASSPTGTGRDGYTF.

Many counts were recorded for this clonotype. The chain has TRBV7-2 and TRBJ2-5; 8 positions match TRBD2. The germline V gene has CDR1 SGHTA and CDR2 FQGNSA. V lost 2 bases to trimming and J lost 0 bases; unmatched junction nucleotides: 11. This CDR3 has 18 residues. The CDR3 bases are TGTGCCAGCAGCTTAAGTTTCCCAGCGGGGGTTCACCAAGAGACCCAGTACTTC. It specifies CASSLSFPAGVHQETQYF.